A selection of T cell receptor beta chains follows, all from one sample in a study of CD39 and CD103 CD8 tumor-infiltrating T cells. Assay: immunoSEQ multiplex PCR; the TCRdb copy retains only in-frame clones and omits some. Among roughly 3,500 clones listed, 63% were seen once. Sample: CD39- CD103- CD8+ T cells sorted from the tumor. These receptors all stem from a human donor with head and neck squamous cell carcinoma. Both conserved end residues are trimmed from each CDR3.

CDR3aa	v_gene
ASSPSAGAYEQY	TRBV11-2
ASSYIRGYEQY	TRBV6-9
AISAGPDEQF	TRBV10-3
ASSLRDSKEKLF	TRBV4-1
ASSPPNVGLAVEQY	TRBV11-2
ASSQDLAYSYEQY	TRBV4-3
ASSLVQSGSGNTIY	TRBV5-5
ASSQDPLGKAF	TRBV4-1
ASFPIRTSDEQY	TRBV27
ASSYHTGNEQF	TRBV6-6
ASSLDRVDNTIY	TRBV5-4
ASSLRHLRPSNQPQH	TRBV7-3
ASSWGTGGAYNEQF	TRBV28
ASSGYRGGEDTQY	TRBV9
ASSQDSLSTSSYEQY	TRBV4-3
ASSTPSGGAGEQF	TRBV7-9
ASSQEGGYNYGYT	TRBV4-2
ASSSPAGRDTQY	TRBV28
ASSQGTTASLEELF	TRBV4-1
ASSFSGGPTGELF	TRBV7-9
ASSSSSWANTGELF	TRBV7-9
ASSQTPYYEQY	TRBV4-1
ASSFLTGTEAF	TRBV5-1
ASSVLRVEQY	TRBV9
SVEVRNEKLF	TRBV29-1
ASSLHQPGTGGYEQY	TRBV5-1
ASSPEIWEKLF	TRBV19
ASSFSAGGVDTQY	TRBV5-1
ASSLALQGSPLH	TRBV7-6
ASSTDSYEQY	TRBV7-6
ASSQDRSGETQY	TRBV4-2
ASSLSNEQF	TRBV27
SVVAMNTEAF	TRBV29-1
ASSLVQSPYEQY	TRBV7-9
ASSQESGTGELF	TRBV14
ASSIRQGDNEQF	TRBV19
ASSQLTDTQY	TRBV4-2
ASSLLQDYLSTGELF	TRBV7-9
ASSILSGTEAF	TRBV19
ASSLGILSPLH	TRBV7-9
ASSFQYRTYEQY	TRBV6-5
ASSPSNLADSYEQY	TRBV13
ASRLLPSYNSPLH	TRBV5-4
SVETQRGDGYT	TRBV29-1
ASSYYRDEAF	TRBV6-6
ASSQERTRLDTQY	TRBV4-3
ASSQGTGNTGELF	TRBV7-9
SGRGTSTTNEKLF	TRBV29-1
ASSWRGSETQY	TRBV5-1